This TCR beta chain appears in the sequencing data of a study of blood T cell repertoires in COVID-19. The overall study: Acute and convalescent COVID-19 specimens originated in the United States, Italy and Spain. Nucleic acid was either cDNA or gDNA, and it came from T cells, B-cell-depleted T cells, or PBMCs.

There are 16 residues in the CDR3. In germline, CDR1 is SGDLS, CDR2 YYNGEE. Trimming at V came to 3 bases and at J to 2 bases, leaving 7 bases not matched to a gene. As processed by the authors: It was from reference gene primer amplification that nucleated cell counts were estimated. The table came from immunoSEQ multiplex PCR; TCRdb's copy has only in-frame clones and leaves some out. V and J calls and clone size are given by that table; D and trimming were obtained from the DNA. Here the sample spans fewer than 150,000 clones, nearly 90% being singletons. The chain uses TRBV9 and TRBJ1-3, with TRBD1 matching over 8 bases. Sequencing input: peripheral blood. This receptor was obtained from a woman aged 70-85 years who had recovered from COVID-19. CDR3 bases: TGTGCCAGCAGCGGGAGACAGGGGTTTACTGGAAACACCATATATTTT. The encoded protein is CASSGRQGFTGNTIYF. The whole variable domain, remainder taken from reference TRBV9 and TRBJ1-3, is DSGVTQTPKHLITATGQRVTLRCSPRSGDLSVYWYQQSLDQGLQFLIQYYNGEERAKGNILERFSAQQFPDLHSELNLSSLELGDSALYFCASSGRQGFTGNTIYFGEGSWLTVV.